The rows below give T cell receptor beta chains drawn from one sample of a study of Tregs in tolerant kidney transplant recipients. This table comes from immunoSEQ multiplex PCR, and its TCRdb copy is limited to in-frame clones, with some not included. Of fewer than 95,000 clones listed, 80% to 95% were seen once; the top ten hold approximately 1.5%. The material sequenced was CD4+ T cells from blood (PBMCs), taken 12 months after the transplant. Receptor source: a human patient who received a combined kidney and bone marrow transplant. Some T cells may arise from the graft donor. CDR3s include the opening cysteine and the closing phenylalanine or tryptophan. The D gene is left open where the match is weak. Not every row has a clone size; where given, it reads once, few, many or a size class.

J gene | clone size | D gene | V gene | CDR3 protein | CDR3 DNA
TRBJ1-5 | once | TRBD1 | TRBV18 | CASSPGTGLNQPQHF | TGTGCCAGCTCACCCGGGACAGGTCTTAATCAGCCCCAGCATTTT
TRBJ2-7 | - | TRBD1 | TRBV5-1 | CASSLTLGTGDSYEQYF | TGCGCCAGCAGCTTGACCCTCGGGACAGGAGATTCCTACGAGCAGTACTTC
TRBJ1-2 | - | - | TRBV2 | CARTQGRNGYTF | TGTGCCAGAACACAGGGAAGGAATGGCTACACCTTC
TRBJ1-1 | - | - | TRBV11-2 | CASSLDLAAEAFF | TGTGCCAGCAGCTTAGATCTGGCAGCTGAAGCTTTCTTT
TRBJ2-1 | - | TRBD2 | TRBV15 | CATSGVPAGLSYNEQFF | TGTGCCACCAGCGGGGTCCCAGCGGGGCTCTCCTACAATGAGCAGTTCTTC
TRBJ1-6 | - | TRBD1 | TRBV5-6 | CASSLLSGQGINSPLHF | TGTGCCAGCAGCTTGTTGAGCGGACAGGGGATTAATTCACCCCTCCACTTT
TRBJ1-5 | - | - | TRBV27 | CASSSFPHRRRSSNQPQHF | TGTGCCAGCAGTTCTTTCCCCCACAGAAGACGGTCTAGCAATCAGCCCCAGCATTTT
TRBJ2-7 | - | - | TRBV7-2 | CASSLAGSRRRGSYEQYF | TGTGCCAGCAGCTTAGCCGGGTCCAGGAGGAGGGGCTCCTACGAGCAGTACTTC
TRBJ1-2 | - | TRBD1 | TRBV7-2 | CASTPERDSLPVYGYTF | TGTGCCAGTACACCCGAGAGGGACAGCCTGCCGGTTTATGGCTACACCTTC
TRBJ1-2 | - | - | TRBV5-1 | CASSLRGDRYGYTF | TGCGCCAGCAGCTTGCGGGGGGACCGGTATGGCTACACCTTC
TRBJ2-1 | - | TRBD2 | TRBV18 | CASSPGTSGSNEQFF | TGTGCCAGCTCACCTGGGACTAGCGGGAGCAATGAGCAGTTCTTC
TRBJ1-4 | - | TRBD1 | TRBV27 | CANSPGQGASRATNEKLFF | TGTGCCAACTCACCGGGACAGGGGGCGAGTAGGGCAACTAATGAAAAACTGTTTTTT
TRBJ2-7 | - | - | TRBV30 | CAWSLTGVHEQYF | TGTGCCTGGAGTCTGACAGGAGTCCACGAGCAGTACTTC
TRBJ2-1 | few | TRBD2 | TRBV5-1 | CASSLVGTSGYNEQFF | TGCGCCAGCAGCTTGGTGGGGACTAGCGGGTACAATGAGCAGTTCTTC